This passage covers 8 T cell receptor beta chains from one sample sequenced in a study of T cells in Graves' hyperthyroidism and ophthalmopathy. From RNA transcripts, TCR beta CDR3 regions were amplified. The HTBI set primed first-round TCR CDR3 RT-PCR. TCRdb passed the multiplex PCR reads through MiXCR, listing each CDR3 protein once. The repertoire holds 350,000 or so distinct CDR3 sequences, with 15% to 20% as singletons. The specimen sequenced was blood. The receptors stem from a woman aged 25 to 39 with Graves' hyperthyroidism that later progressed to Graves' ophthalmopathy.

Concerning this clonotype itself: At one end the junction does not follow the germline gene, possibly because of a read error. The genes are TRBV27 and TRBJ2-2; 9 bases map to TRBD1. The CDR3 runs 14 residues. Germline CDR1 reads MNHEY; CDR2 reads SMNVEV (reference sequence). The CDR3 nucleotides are TGTGCCAGCTCCGGGACAGGGTCTATCGGGGGGCTGTTTTTT. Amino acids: CASSGTGSIGGLFF.

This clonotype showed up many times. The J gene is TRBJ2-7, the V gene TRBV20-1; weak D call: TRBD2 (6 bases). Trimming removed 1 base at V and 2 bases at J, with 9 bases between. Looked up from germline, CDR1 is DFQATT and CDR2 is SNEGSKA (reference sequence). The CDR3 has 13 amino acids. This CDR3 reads CSARGRVAYEQYF. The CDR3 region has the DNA TGCAGTGCTAGAGGGAGGGTAGCCTACGAGCAGTACTTC.

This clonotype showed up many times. The CDR3 sequence is CASSDRGIEQFF. The CDR3 DNA reads TGTGCCAGCTCCGACAGGGGGATTGAGCAGTTCTTC. The chain employs TRBV3-1 and TRBJ2-1; TRBD1 aligns across 9 bases. J was trimmed by 9 bases and V by 8 bases; bases with no gene match: 5. The CDR3 is made up of 12 amino acids. Germline CDR1 reads LGHDT; CDR2 reads YNNKEL (reference sequence).

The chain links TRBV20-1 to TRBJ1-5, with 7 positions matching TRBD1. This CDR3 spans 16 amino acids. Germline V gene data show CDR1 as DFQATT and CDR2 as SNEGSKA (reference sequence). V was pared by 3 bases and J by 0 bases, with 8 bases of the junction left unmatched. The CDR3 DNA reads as TGCAGTGCTAGGATGGGACAGCAAATTAGCAATCAGCCCCAGCATTTT. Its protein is CSARMGQQISNQPQHF.

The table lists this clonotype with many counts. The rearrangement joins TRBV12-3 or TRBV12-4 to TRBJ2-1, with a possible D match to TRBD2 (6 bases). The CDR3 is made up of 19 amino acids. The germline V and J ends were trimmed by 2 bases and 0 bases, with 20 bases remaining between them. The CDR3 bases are TGTGCCAGCAGTTTATCGTTGGATAGCGGAGGCCGCTCCTACAATGAGCAGTTCTTC. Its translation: CASSLSLDSGGRSYNEQFF.

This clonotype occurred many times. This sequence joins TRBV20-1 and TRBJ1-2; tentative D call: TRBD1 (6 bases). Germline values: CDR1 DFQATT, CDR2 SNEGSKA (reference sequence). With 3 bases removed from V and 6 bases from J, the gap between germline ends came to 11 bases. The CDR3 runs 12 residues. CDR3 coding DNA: TGCAGTGCTAGGCTTGGGGGCGATGGCTACACCTTC. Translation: CSARLGGDGYTF.

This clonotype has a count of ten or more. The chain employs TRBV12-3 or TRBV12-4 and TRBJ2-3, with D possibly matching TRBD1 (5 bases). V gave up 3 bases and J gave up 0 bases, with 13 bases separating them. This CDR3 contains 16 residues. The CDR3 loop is CASSFHRTRSTDTQYF. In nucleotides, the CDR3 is TGTGCCAGCAGTTTCCACCGGACACGTAGCACAGATACGCAGTATTTT.

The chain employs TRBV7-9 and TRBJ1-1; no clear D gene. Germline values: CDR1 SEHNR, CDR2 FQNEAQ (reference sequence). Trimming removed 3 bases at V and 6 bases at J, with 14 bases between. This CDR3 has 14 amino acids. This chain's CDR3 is CASSFGSLSAEAFF. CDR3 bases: TGTGCCAGCAGCTTCGGATCATTATCCGCTGAAGCTTTCTTT.